This T cell receptor (beta chain) was sequenced for a study of blood T cell repertoires in COVID-19. Overall study: Whether acute or convalescent, the COVID-19 samples came from the United States, Italy and Spain. Nucleic acid was either cDNA or gDNA, and it came from T cells, B-cell-depleted T cells, or PBMCs.

Per germline, CDR1 SQVTM and CDR2 ANQGSEA. This CDR3 is 12 amino acids long. V lost 6 bases, J lost 7 bases, and 13 bases lay in between. This clone has only one observation. Original analysis: It was from reference gene primer amplification that nucleated cell counts were estimated. The method was immunoSEQ multiplex PCR; TCRdb's version includes in-frame clones alone and lacks a portion of them. The V and J calls and the clone size are those of that table, but D and trimming were determined from the DNA. The sample has about 380,000 clones, nearly 90% seen once. This chain links TRBV29-1 with TRBJ2-1, with a possible D match to TRBD2 (6 bases). This sequence was found in a man aged 18 to 29 with active or convalescent COVID-19. The specimen was peripheral blood. The CDR3 nucleotides are TGCAGCGTCAAGGGGCTAGCGAATGAGCAGTTCTTC. Amino acids: CSVKGLANEQFF.